The 9 T cell receptor beta chains given below trace back to one sample, sequenced in a study of blood T cell repertoires in COVID-19. Sequencing was performed with immunoSEQ multiplex PCR; in TCRdb, only in-frame clones are kept and a portion is missing. Of about 170,000 clones listed, 83% were seen once; the top ten hold under 2.5%. The sample comprised peripheral blood. Every receptor here comes from an elderly woman with acute or convalescent COVID-19.

The chain is built from TRBV3-1 (or the pseudogene TRBV3-2) and TRBJ1-6, with D tentatively TRBD1 (6 bases). The CDR3 is made up of 16 amino acids. The germline CDR1 and CDR2 sequences are LGHDT and YNNKEL (reference sequence). The V and J ends lost 4 bases and 7 bases respectively, with 17 bases between them. The CDR3 loop reads CASSRPVTGGNSPLHF. CDR3 coding DNA: TGTGCCAGCAGCCGACCCGTGACAGGTGGGAATTCACCCCTCCACTTT.

The CDR3 reads CAGGGNTDTQYF. CDR3 DNA sequence: TGTGCCGGGGGCGGAAACACAGATACGCAGTATTTT. The chain carries TRBV10-3 and TRBJ2-3; D perhaps matches TRBD1 (6 bases). The CDR3 totals 12 residues. Trimming took 11 bases from V and 2 from J, leaving 11 bases between them. Germline assignment: CDR1 ENHRY and CDR2 SYGVKD.

The chain recombines TRBV30 with TRBJ1-6; D is possibly TRBD1 (6 bases). Germline V gene sequence: CDR1 GTSNPN, CDR2 SVGIG (reference sequence). The CDR3 is 14 residues long. The V end lost 3 bases, the J end lost 8 bases, and 14 bases lay between the germline ends. CDR3 bases: TGTGCCTGGAGCCTAAGGGGGGGGGATTCACCCCTCCACTTT. It encodes CAWSLRGGDSPLHF. The full variable domain, in which reference TRBV30 and TRBJ1-6 provide the parts outside the CDR3, is SQTIHQWPATLVQPVGSPLSLECTVEGTSNPNLYWYRQAAGRGLQLLFYSVGIGQISSEVPQNLSASRPQDRQFILSSKKLLLSDSGFYLCAWSLRGGDSPLHFGNGTRLTVT.

The chain carries TRBV4-1 and TRBJ2-3; 9 nucleotides match TRBD1. The V segment lost 4 bases and the J segment 3 bases; nucleotides outside the gene matches: 8. This CDR3 is 16 amino acids long. Germline CDR1 is MGHRA and CDR2 is YSYEKL. CDR3 coding DNA: TGCGCCAGCAGCCCTCTGGGGACAGGGTCTACAGATACGCAGTATTTT. As protein: CASSPLGTGSTDTQYF.

The chain joins TRBV10-3 to TRBJ2-7; 10 bases map to TRBD1. CDR3 size: 14 residues. Germline V gene data show CDR1 as ENHRY and CDR2 as SYGVKD. Trimming cost V 10 bases and J 5 bases; bases outside gene matches: 11. The CDR3 loop reads CATTGQGLLNEQYF. The CDR3 DNA reads TGTGCCACCACGGGACAGGGGTTACTCAACGAGCAGTACTTC.

The CDR3 nucleotides are TGTGCCAGCAGCTTGCTCGCGACAGGGGGCGCGGGGGCTTTCTTT. Encoded protein: CASSLLATGGAGAFF. This rearrangement joins TRBV5-6 to TRBJ1-1, with 10 bases identical to TRBD1. Germline V gene sequence: CDR1 SGHDT, CDR2 YYEEEE. V lost 1 base, J lost 11 bases, and 11 bases stayed unmatched. The CDR3 totals 15 residues. The complete variable domain, with remaining parts taken from reference TRBV5-6 and TRBJ1-1, reads DAGVTQSPTHLIKTRGQQVTLRCSPKSGHDTVSWYQQALGQGPQFIFQYYEEEERQRGNFPDRFSGHQFPNYSSELNVNALLLGDSALYLCASSLLATGGAGAFFGQGTRLTVV.

CDR3 coding DNA: TGTGCCACCAGTGATGAGGGACAGGGATACAATGAGCAGTTCTTC. Translation: CATSDEGQGYNEQFF. The chain is built from TRBV24-1 and TRBJ2-1; 9 positions match TRBD1. In germline, CDR1 is KGHDR, CDR2 SFDVKD. The CDR3 covers 15 residues. V shed 3 bases, J shed 4 bases, and the junction held 3 bases outside the gene matches.

The chain couples TRBV5-1 to TRBJ2-3; D may be TRBD1 (6 bases). Per germline, CDR1 SGHRS and CDR2 YFSETQ. The CDR3 extends over 16 amino acids. Trimming removed 3 bases from V and 0 bases from J, with 14 bases in between. The CDR3 loop is CASSYGQITSTDTQYF. In DNA form, the CDR3 reads TGCGCCAGCAGCTACGGACAGATAACTAGCACAGATACGCAGTATTTT. The complete variable domain, with remaining parts taken from reference TRBV5-1 and TRBJ2-3, reads KAGVTQTPRYLIKTRGQQVTLSCSPISGHRSVSWYQQTPGQGLQFLFEYFSETQRNKGNFPGRFSGRQFSNSRSEMNVSTLELGDSALYLCASSYGQITSTDTQYFGPGTRLTVL.

The chain is built from TRBV5-4 and TRBJ2-3; 10 nucleotides align to TRBD1. Germline V gene sequence: CDR1 SGHNT, CDR2 YYREEE (reference sequence). The CDR3 covers 15 residues. Trimming at V came to 4 bases and at J to 4 bases, leaving 6 bases not matched to a gene. This CDR3 reads CASSEDRGRADTQYF. Written as DNA, the CDR3 is TGTGCCAGCAGCGAAGACAGGGGGCGCGCAGATACGCAGTATTTT.